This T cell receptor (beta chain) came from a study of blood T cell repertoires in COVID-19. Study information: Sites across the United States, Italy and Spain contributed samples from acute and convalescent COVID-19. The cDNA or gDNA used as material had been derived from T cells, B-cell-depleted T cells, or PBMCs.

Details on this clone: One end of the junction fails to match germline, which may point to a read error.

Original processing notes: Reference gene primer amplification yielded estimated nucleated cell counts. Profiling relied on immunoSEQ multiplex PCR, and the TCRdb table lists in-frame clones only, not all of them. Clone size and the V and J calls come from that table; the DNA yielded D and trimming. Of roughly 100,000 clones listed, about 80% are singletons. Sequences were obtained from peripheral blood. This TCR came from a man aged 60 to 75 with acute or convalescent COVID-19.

The CDR3 DNA is TGTGCTAGCAGCTTAGCGGGACAATTAGATACGCAGTATTTT. It encodes CASSLAGQLDTQYF. The chain recombines TRBV7-7 with TRBJ2-3, with TRBD2 matching 8 bases. There are 14 residues in the CDR3. Germline V lookup: CDR1 SSHAT, CDR2 FNYEAQ (reference sequence). The full variable domain, rest sourced from reference TRBV7-7 and TRBJ2-3, is GAGVSQSPRYKVTKRGQDVTLRCDPISSHATLYWYQQALGQGPEFLTYFNYEAQPDKSGLPSDRFSAERPEGSISTLTIQRTEQRDSAMYRCASSLAGQLDTQYFGPGTRLTVL.